The 17 T cell receptor beta chains below were found in one sample sequenced in a study of CD4 T cells in relation to SARS-CoV-2 and coronaviruses. No antigen has been assigned to these receptors. Before the COVID-19 pandemic, during about 2011-2019, CD4+ T cells were taken from unexposed donors. After about 11 days of culture, CD4+ T cells were isolated. Clones were sequenced by immunoSEQ multiplex PCR, and TCRdb holds only the in-frame ones, with some missing. The sample carries roughly 25,000 clones, more than 60% recorded once. Sequencing was done on a sample of CD4+ T cells from PBMCs, cultured in vitro. The receptors stem from a human donor in good health.

In this sample, this clone turned up a few times. The chain recombines TRBV12-1 with TRBJ1-1; no check of the table's D call, TRBD1, against the DNA was made. TRBV12-1 is noted as a pseudogene. This CDR3 is built from 18 residues. The CDR3 DNA sequence: TGTGCCAGCAGCTACATAGACAGGGGAATTGGGAGAAACACTGAAGCTTTCTTT. This codes for CASSYIDRGIGRNTEAFF.

J is TRBJ2-2 and V is TRBV19, with a weak D call TRBD1 (6 bases). V was clipped by 8 bases and J by 3 bases, with 16 bases between them. The CDR3 spans 15 residues. The V gene's germline CDR1 is LNHDA and CDR2 SQIVND (reference sequence). DNA for the CDR3: TGTGCCAGTGGCCCCCAGGGGACCCACACCGGGGAGCTGTTTTTT. It is translated as CASGPQGTHTGELFF. Together with reference TRBV19 and TRBJ2-2, the CDR3 gives the full variable domain: DGGITQSPKYLFRKEGQNVTLSCEQNLNHDAMYWYRQDPGQGLRLIYYSQIVNDFQKGDIAEGYSVSREKKESFPLTVTSAQKNPTAFYLCASGPQGTHTGELFFGEGSRLTVL.

This rearrangement joins TRBV24-1 to TRBJ1-1; D not resolved. Germline CDR1 is KGHDR and CDR2 is SFDVKD. The CDR3 contains 12 residues. V was shortened by 4 bases and J by 7 bases, with 9 bases between the two germline ends. Here the CDR3 reads CATSEDDREAFF. The DNA of the CDR3 is TGTGCCACCAGTGAAGACGACCGTGAAGCTTTCTTT.

The rearrangement joins TRBV12-3 or TRBV12-4 to TRBJ2-5; D is uncertain. The CDR3 is 13 amino acids. V lost 5 bases, J lost 6 bases, and 13 bases lay in between. CDR3 loop: CASSGLGGQTQYF. CDR3 coding DNA: TGTGCCAGCAGTGGCCTGGGTGGACAGACCCAGTACTTC.

The chain employs TRBV7-2 and TRBJ2-5, with D possibly matching TRBD2 (6 bases). The CDR3 sequence is 16 residues long. Germline CDR1 SGHTA, CDR2 FQGNSA. V lost 2 bases to trimming and J lost 4 bases, with 17 bases between them. CDR3 sequence reads: CASSLWGSGPLETQYF. The CDR3 DNA reads TGTGCCAGCAGCTTATGGGGTAGCGGACCTCTAGAGACCCAGTACTTC.

This chain connects TRBV28 to TRBJ2-1, with 10 bases matching TRBD1. Germline loops: CDR1 MDHEN, CDR2 SYDVKM. V shed 2 bases and J 15 bases; nucleotides not matched to a gene: 13. The CDR3 runs to 15 residues. In nucleotides, the CDR3 is TGTGCCAGCAGTTTAACCCTCCAAGGGGACAGGGGTCGGTTCTTC. This sequence encodes CASSLTLQGDRGRFF.

The chain couples TRBV18 to TRBJ1-1, with D uncertain. V lost 2 bases, J lost 1 base, and 11 bases lay in between. Germline V lookup: CDR1 KGHSH, CDR2 LQKENI. This CDR3 region has 15 residues. The CDR3 DNA reads TGTGCCAGCTCACCATTTTTGCGCGAGAACACTGAAGCTTTCTTT. Encoded protein: CASSPFLRENTEAFF.

The chain's CDR3 is CASFMDREETQYF. In DNA form, the CDR3 reads TGTGCCAGCTTCATGGACAGGGAAGAGACCCAGTACTTC. The rearrangement links TRBV18 to TRBJ2-5, with 8 bases that match TRBD1. Per germline, CDR1 KGHSH and CDR2 LQKENI. The CDR3 has 13 residues. With 7 bases clipped from V and 3 bases from J, the junction kept 4 bases outside the gene matches. Full variable domain (remainder filled in from reference TRBV18 and TRBJ2-5): NAGVMQNPRHLVRRRGQEARLRCSPMKGHSHVYWYRQLPEEGLKFMVYLQKENIIDESGMPKERFSAEFPKEGPSILRIQQVVRGDSAAYFCASFMDREETQYFGPGTRLLVL.

This chain joins TRBV7-8 and TRBJ1-3, with D hard to call. This CDR3 region has 15 residues. Germline V gives CDR1 SGHVS, CDR2 FQNEAQ. Trimming stripped 1 base from V and 2 bases from J, with 9 bases between. The CDR3 bases are TGTGCCAGCAGCTTAGAAGCCAATACTGGAAACACCATATATTTT. Protein: CASSLEANTGNTIYF.

This rearrangement joins TRBV18 to TRBJ2-1; D not resolved. The CDR3 length is 13 residues. Germline-derived CDR1 and CDR2 are KGHSH and LQKENI. Deletions cut 3 bases from V and 9 bases from J, with 12 bases between. DNA of the CDR3: TGTGCCAGCTCACCCGGGCGCGGCAGTGAGCAGTTCTTC. It yields the protein CASSPGRGSEQFF. Full variable domain (rest looked up from reference TRBV18 and TRBJ2-1): NAGVMQNPRHLVRRRGQEARLRCSPMKGHSHVYWYRQLPEEGLKFMVYLQKENIIDESGMPKERFSAEFPKEGPSILRIQQVVRGDSAAYFCASSPGRGSEQFFGPGTRLTVL.

The gene calls are TRBV6-5 and TRBJ2-5; D is perhaps TRBD1 or TRBD2 (5 bases each). This CDR3 has 15 residues. V lost 6 bases, J lost 2 bases, and 16 bases lay in between. Germline CDR1 and CDR2: MNHEY and SVGAGI. This CDR3 is CASRPTGTLQETQYF. CDR3 in DNA: TGTGCCAGCAGACCCACGGGGACCCTGCAAGAGACCCAGTACTTC.

The rearrangement uses TRBV3-1 (or the pseudogene TRBV3-2) and TRBJ1-1; D is ambiguous. CDR3 size: 14 residues. Germline V gives CDR1 LGHDT, CDR2 YNNKEL (reference sequence). Trimming took off 0 bases at V and 2 bases at J, with 7 bases between the two ends. The CDR3 region is CASSQDYSNTEAFF. The CDR3 nucleotides read TGTGCCAGCAGCCAAGATTATTCTAACACTGAAGCTTTCTTT.

The gene calls are TRBV5-4 and TRBJ1-4, with D unresolved. CDR1 SGHNT and CDR2 YYREEE come from the germline V gene (reference sequence). This CDR3 is built from 16 residues. V was cut by 1 base and J by 0 bases, with 10 bases left in between. CDR3: CASSLQSAATNEKLFF. CDR3 DNA sequence: TGTGCCAGCAGCTTGCAATCGGCTGCAACTAATGAAAAACTGTTTTTT. The full variable domain, rest sourced from reference TRBV5-4 and TRBJ1-4, is ETGVTQSPTHLIKTRGQQVTLRCSSQSGHNTVSWYQQALGQGPQFIFQYYREEENGRGNFPPRFSGLQFPNYSSELNVNALELDDSALYLCASSLQSAATNEKLFFGSGTQLSVL.

The chain couples TRBV10-3 to TRBJ2-2; D is possibly TRBD1 (6 bases). The length of the CDR3 is 14 residues. Germline-derived CDR1 and CDR2 are ENHRY and SYGVKD. V lost 6 bases and J 3 bases, leaving 11 bases between the germline ends. The CDR3 nucleotides read TGTGCCATCAGCCGGGACAAAGACACCGGGGAGCTGTTTTTT. Protein: CAISRDKDTGELFF.

The V call is TRBV6-5, the J call TRBJ2-7, with 7 bases aligning to TRBD1. The CDR3 runs to 13 residues. Losses at the gene ends were 6 bases for V and 2 bases for J; bases not matched to a gene: 4. CDR1 and CDR2 from the germline V gene are MNHEY and SVGAGI. Here the CDR3 DNA reads TGTGCCAGCAGCCGCGACAGGGCCTACGAGCAGTACTTC. The encoded protein is CASSRDRAYEQYF.

This clone was seen more than once but under ten times. The chain has TRBV5-5 and TRBJ2-7; no clear D gene. The CDR3 has 12 amino acids. With 0 bases removed from V and 4 bases from J, the gap between germline ends came to 5 bases. The germline gives CDR1 SGHKS, CDR2 YYEKEE (reference sequence). CDR3 in amino acids: CASSLGEYEQYF. Written as DNA, the CDR3 is TGTGCCAGCAGCTTGGGAGAATACGAGCAGTACTTC.

The rearrangement joins TRBV12-5 to TRBJ2-7, with a weak D call TRBD1 (6 bases). The V and J ends lost 0 bases and 4 bases respectively, with 19 bases between them. The CDR3 consists of 17 residues. Germline loops: CDR1 LGHNT, CDR2 FRNRAP. In nucleotides, the CDR3 is TGTGCTAGTGGTTTGGTACCTCGGCAGCAGGGGTCATACGAGCAGTACTTC. It translates to CASGLVPRQQGSYEQYF.